What follows are 5 T cell receptor beta chains derived from one specimen sequenced in a study of prognosis after radiotherapy for stage I lung cancer. Multiplex PCR in two rounds served to amplify TCR beta CDR3 from genomic DNA. The authors ran first-round PCR with primers specific to each TRBV and TRBJ gene. From the multiplex PCR reads, TCRdb called clonotypes with MiXCR, one entry per CDR3 protein. This sample has 45,000 to 60,000 distinct CDR3 sequences, with under 45% found just once. The sequenced sample was PBMCs, obtained before or after stereotactic body radiation therapy (not recorded which). These receptor sequences come from a donor aged 50 or older with non-small cell lung cancer.

To note about this clonotype: This may come from a read error, since a much larger clone is one base off. The chain employs TRBV5-8 and TRBJ1-1, with D possibly being TRBD1 (5 bases). CDR1 SGHTS and CDR2 YDEGEE come from the germline V gene. The germline V and J ends were trimmed by 6 bases and 4 bases, with 7 bases remaining between them. The length of the CDR3 is 11 residues. This CDR3 reads CASMGRTEAFF. The CDR3 DNA follows: TGTGCCAGCATGGGGCGCACTGAAGCTTTCTTT.

The V call is TRBV7-2, the J call TRBJ2-3; D uncertain. The CDR3 covers 16 residues. CDR1 and CDR2 (germline): SGHTA, FQGNSA. V lost 0 bases, J lost 0 bases, and 10 bases lay in between. CDR3 DNA: TGTGCCAGCAGCTTAGCGGTCAGGTCTAGCACAGATACGCAGTATTTT. This encodes CASSLAVRSSTDTQYF.

This clonotype was seen only a few times. This chain links TRBV11-2 with TRBJ1-3; 8 bases agree with TRBD1. The CDR3 is made up of 17 amino acids. With 0 bases clipped from V and 4 bases from J, the junction kept 8 bases outside the gene matches. The germline V gene encodes CDR1 SGHAT and CDR2 FQNNGV. In nucleotides, the CDR3 is TGTGCCAGCAGCTTAGATTCCCCGACAGGGGCGGGAAACACCATATATTTT. This encodes CASSLDSPTGAGNTIYF.

Worth noting for this clonotype: This may come from a read error, since a much larger clone is one base off. This chain links TRBV28 with TRBJ2-5; 7 bases fit TRBD2. There are 16 residues in the CDR3. The germline V gene has CDR1 MDHEN and CDR2 SYDVKM. Germline trimming cut 5 bases from V and 4 bases from J; bases unmatched to any gene: 13. In DNA, the CDR3 is TGTGCCAGCAGTCCAGAGGGGCTAGCGGAAGTAGAGACCCAGTACTTC. Its translation: CASSPEGLAEVETQYF.

Only a few counts were recorded for this clonotype. This chain connects TRBV18 to TRBJ1-6; no reliable D call. V lost 2 bases and J 7 bases, leaving 12 bases between the germline ends. Germline V CDR1 and CDR2: KGHSH, LQKENI. This CDR3 region has 15 residues. The CDR3 protein is CASSPSSGQNSPLHF. CDR3 nucleotide sequence: TGTGCCAGCTCACCATCCTCTGGTCAGAATTCACCCCTCCACTTT.